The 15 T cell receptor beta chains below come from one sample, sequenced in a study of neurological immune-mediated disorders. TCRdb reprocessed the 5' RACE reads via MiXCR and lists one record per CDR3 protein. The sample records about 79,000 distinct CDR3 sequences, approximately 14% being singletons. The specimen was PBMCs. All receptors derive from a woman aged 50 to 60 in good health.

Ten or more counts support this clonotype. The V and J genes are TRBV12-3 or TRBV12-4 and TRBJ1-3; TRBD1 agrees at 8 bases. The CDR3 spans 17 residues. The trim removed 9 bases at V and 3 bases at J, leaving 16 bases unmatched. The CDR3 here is CASPFRDRMLVGNTIYF. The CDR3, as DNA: TGTGCCAGTCCTTTCCGGGACAGGATGTTAGTTGGAAACACCATATATTTT.

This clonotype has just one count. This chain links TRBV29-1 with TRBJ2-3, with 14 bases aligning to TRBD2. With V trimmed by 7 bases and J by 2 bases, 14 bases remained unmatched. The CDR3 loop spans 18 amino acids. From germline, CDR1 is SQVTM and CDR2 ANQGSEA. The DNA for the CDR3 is TGCAGCGCCGAAGGGACTAGCGGGAGCCCGTCTGCCACAGATACGCAGTATTTT. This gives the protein CSAEGTSGSPSATDTQYF.

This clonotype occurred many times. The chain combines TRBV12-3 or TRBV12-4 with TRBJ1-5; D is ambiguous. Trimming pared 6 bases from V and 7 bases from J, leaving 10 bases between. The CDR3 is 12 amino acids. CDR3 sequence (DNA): TGTGCCAGCAGCGTGATGGGGCAGCCCCAGCATTTT. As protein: CASSVMGQPQHF.

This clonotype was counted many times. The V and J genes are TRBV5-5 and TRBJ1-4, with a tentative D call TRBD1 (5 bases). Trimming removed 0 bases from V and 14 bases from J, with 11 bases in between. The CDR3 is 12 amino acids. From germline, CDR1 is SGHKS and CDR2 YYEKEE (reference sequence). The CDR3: CASSLETELLFF. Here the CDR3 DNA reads TGTGCCAGCAGCTTGGAGACAGAGTTGCTGTTTTTT.

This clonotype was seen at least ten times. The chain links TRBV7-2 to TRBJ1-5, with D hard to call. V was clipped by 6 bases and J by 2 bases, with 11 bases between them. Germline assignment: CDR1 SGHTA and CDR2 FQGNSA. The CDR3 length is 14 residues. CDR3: CASSQVNGNQPQHF. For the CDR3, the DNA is TGTGCCAGCAGTCAGGTAAATGGCAATCAGCCCCAGCATTTT.

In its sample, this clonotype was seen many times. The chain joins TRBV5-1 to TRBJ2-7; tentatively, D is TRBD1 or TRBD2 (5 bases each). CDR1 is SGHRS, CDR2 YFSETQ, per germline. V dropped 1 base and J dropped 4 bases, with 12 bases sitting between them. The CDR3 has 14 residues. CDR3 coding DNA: TGCGCCAGCAGCTTGAACGGGGCACAGTACGAGCAGTACTTC. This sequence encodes CASSLNGAQYEQYF.

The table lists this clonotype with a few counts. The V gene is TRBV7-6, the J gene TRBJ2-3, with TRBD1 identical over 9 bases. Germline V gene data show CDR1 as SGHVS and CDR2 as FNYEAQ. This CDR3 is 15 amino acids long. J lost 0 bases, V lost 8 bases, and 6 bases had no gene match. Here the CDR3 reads CASGLTGGSTDTQYF. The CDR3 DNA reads TGTGCCAGCGGGCTGACAGGGGGTAGCACAGATACGCAGTATTTT.

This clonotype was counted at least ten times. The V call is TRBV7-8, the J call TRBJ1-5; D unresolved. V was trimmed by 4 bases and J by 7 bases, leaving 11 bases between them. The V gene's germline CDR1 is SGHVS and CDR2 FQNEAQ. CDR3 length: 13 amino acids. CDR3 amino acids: CASSYRLAQPQHF. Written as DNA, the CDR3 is TGTGCCAGCAGCTACCGGCTGGCCCAGCCCCAGCATTTT.

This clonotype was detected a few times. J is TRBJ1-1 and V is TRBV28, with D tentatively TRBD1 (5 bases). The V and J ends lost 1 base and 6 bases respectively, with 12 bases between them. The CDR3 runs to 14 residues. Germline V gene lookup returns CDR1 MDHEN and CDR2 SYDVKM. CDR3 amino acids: CASSLSDGRAEAFF. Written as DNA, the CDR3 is TGTGCCAGCAGTTTATCCGACGGCAGGGCTGAAGCTTTCTTT.

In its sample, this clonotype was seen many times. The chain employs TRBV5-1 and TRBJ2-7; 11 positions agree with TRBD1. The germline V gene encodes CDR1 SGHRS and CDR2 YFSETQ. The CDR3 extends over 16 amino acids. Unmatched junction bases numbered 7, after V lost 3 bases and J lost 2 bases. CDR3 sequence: CASSSGGQGGTYEQYF. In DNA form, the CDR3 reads TGCGCCAGCAGCTCCGGGGGACAGGGGGGGACCTACGAGCAGTACTTC. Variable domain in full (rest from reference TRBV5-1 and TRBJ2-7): KAGVTQTPRYLIKTRGQQVTLSCSPISGHRSVSWYQQTPGQGLQFLFEYFSETQRNKGNFPGRFSGRQFSNSRSEMNVSTLELGDSALYLCASSSGGQGGTYEQYFGPGTRLTVT.

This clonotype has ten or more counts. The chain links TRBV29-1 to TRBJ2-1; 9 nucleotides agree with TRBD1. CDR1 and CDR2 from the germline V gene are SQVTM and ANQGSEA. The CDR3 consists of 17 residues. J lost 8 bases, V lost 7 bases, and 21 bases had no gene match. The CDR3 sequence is CSASPGQGTASRDEQFF. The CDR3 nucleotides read TGCAGCGCCTCACCGGGACAGGGAACGGCGAGCAGGGATGAGCAGTTCTTC.

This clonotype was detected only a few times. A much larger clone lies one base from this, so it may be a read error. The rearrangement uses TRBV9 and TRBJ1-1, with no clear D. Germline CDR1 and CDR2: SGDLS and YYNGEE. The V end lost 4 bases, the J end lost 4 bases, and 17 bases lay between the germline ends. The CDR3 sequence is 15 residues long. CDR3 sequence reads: CASSPAGWGGTEAFF. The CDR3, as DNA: TGTGCCAGCAGCCCAGCCGGGTGGGGTGGCACTGAAGCTTTCTTT.

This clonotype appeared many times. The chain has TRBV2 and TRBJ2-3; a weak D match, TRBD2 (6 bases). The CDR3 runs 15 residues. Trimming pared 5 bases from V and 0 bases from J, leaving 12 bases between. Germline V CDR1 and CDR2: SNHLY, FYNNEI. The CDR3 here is CASSPGLASTDTQYF. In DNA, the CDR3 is TGTGCCAGCAGTCCGGGACTGGCTAGCACAGATACGCAGTATTTT.

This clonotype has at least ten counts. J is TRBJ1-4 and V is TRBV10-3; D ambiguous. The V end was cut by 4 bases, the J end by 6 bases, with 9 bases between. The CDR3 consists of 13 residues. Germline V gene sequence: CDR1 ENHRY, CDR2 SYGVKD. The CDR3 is CAISVREDEKLFF. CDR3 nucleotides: TGTGCCATCAGTGTGCGAGAGGATGAAAAACTGTTTTTT.

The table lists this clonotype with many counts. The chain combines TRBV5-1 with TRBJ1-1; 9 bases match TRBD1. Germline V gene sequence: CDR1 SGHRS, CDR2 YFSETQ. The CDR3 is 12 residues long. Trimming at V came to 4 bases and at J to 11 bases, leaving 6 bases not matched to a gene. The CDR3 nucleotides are TGCGCCAGCAGCGTGGACAGGGGCATGGCTTTCTTT. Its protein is CASSVDRGMAFF.